This T cell receptor beta chain was found in a study of T-cell memory formation after mild COVID-19 (dated by TCRdb to about 2021). Some background on the complete study: TCR sequence clusters from the two donors were found to be largely donor specific. Two young, previously healthy adult volunteers, one female and one male, were included in the cohort. In two donors, T-cell clones that expanded and contracted after mild COVID-19 were followed by sequencing TCRalpha and TCRbeta repertoires longitudinally. General study outcomes and caveats: Only a couple of mild cases were covered in the study, and larger cohorts including severe cases with pre-infection samples were considered necessary. Some responding clones were found in pre-infection memory, which suggests that pre-existing cross-reactive memory T cells took part in the SARS-CoV-2 response. Contracting CD4+ clones turned up mainly in the CM and EM memory subsets, whereas EMRA was where CD8+ clones were enriched. Clones that contracted from day 15 to 85 showed balanced CD4/CD8 phenotypes, whereas a second wave of clones that expanded from day 15 to 37 leaned towards CD4+. SARS-CoV-2 specificity of the second-wave clones peaking on day 37 was not confirmed.

Per the germline V gene, SGHRS is the CDR1 and YFSETQ is the CDR2. From its cysteine to its phenylalanine, the CDR3 spans 16 amino acids. Left in the record is the CDR3 DNA by itself, 48 bases read in frame from the first base. Trimming removed 2 bases from V and 0 bases from J, leaving 12 bases between the germline ends. The listed sequencing device is Illumina NovaSeq 6000. TCRalpha and TCRbeta cDNA libraries were constructed by 5'RACE with constant-segment primers, with sample barcodes and unique molecular identifiers being introduced. Trizol reagent was used to extract RNA from every sample. The libraries were amplified in two PCR steps, and the second step added a second sample barcode and Illumina TruSeq adapters. Sequencing of the libraries was done on an Illumina NovaSeq, producing 2 x 150 bp paired-end reads. The paper's data handling went like this. With migec v1.2.7, reads were demultiplexed and then collapsed into UMI-guided consensus sequences. With mixcr v2.1.11, UMI consensuses were aligned to TRA and TRB V and J templates and assembled into clonotypes. Expanded or contracted clonotypes were those called significant by both edgeR and NoisET, with noise models trained on biological replicates. For edgeR calls, the cutoffs were a false discovery rate-adjusted p below 0.01 and a log2 fold-change threshold of 1. As an exploratory analysis of dynamics, PCA with hierarchical clustering was applied to max-normalized trajectories of the 1000 most abundant clonotypes. Separately sequenced CD4+ and CD8+ repertoires were used to assign the CD4 or CD8 phenotype of responding clones. In-frame beta chains were kept once TCRdb had trimmed the public reads at Q25 with fastp and called clones with MiXCR. Rows matching on CDR3 protein sequence are summarized as one entry with the most common DNA and genes. TCRdb's processing, not the authors', yielded these V and J calls. Recorded for this sample are hundreds of thousands of distinct CDR3 sequences; about 19% of them occurred a single time. The ten largest make up 7.5% to 10% of the sample.

PBMCs were isolated by Ficoll-Paque density gradient centrifugation. A few counts support this clonotype. Its binding antigen is unknown. No base-level quality is on record; no much larger clone is a single base apart. This TCR derives from an adult woman who had mild COVID-19 (a few samples of this study predate the infection). The sample titles of this study are shuffled in the database, so cell type and time point are left out; the donor was told from shared clones. Sequencing was performed on PBMCs or a T cell subset sorted from them (not recorded which). Recombination linked TRBV5-1 to TRBJ2-4; 5 matching bases give a weak D call of TRBD2. The nucleotide sequence reads as follows: TGCGCCAGCAGCTTTGCTAGCTCCACAGCCAAAAACATTCAGTACTTC. Its translation is CASSFASSTAKNIQYF.